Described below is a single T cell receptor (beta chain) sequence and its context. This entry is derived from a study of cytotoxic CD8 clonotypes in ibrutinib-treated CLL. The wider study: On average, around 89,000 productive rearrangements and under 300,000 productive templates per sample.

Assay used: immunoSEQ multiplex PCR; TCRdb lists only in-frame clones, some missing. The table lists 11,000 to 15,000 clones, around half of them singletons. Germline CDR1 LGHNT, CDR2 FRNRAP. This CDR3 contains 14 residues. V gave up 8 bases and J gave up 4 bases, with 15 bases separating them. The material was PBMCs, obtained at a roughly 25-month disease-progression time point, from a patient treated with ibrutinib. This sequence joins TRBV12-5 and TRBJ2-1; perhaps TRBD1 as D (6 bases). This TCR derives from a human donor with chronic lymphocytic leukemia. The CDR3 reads CASSRSDSYNEQFF. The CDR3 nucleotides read TGTGCTAGTTCTCGTTCGGACAGTTACAATGAGCAGTTCTTC.